The 26 T cell receptor beta chains below were found in one sample sequenced in a study of shared clonotypes between healthy human individuals. In the naive CD8 group, cells lacked CD45RO and were positively selected for CCR7, so terminally differentiated effector memory CD45RA+ cells were left out. Measured with immunoSEQ multiplex PCR; TCRdb has only the in-frame clones, and not every one. The sample has some 2 million clones, approximately 95% seen once. The material sequenced was naive CD8+ T cells sorted from blood. Every receptor here comes from a man in his late teens or twenties in good health.

The chain is built from TRBV6-1 and TRBJ2-7, with TRBD2 matching over 11 bases. The CDR3 has 18 amino acids. From germline, CDR1 is MNHNS and CDR2 SASEGT. V was clipped by 1 base and J by 0 bases; unmatched bases: 8. In DNA form, the CDR3 reads TGTGCCAGCAGTGAAGAGGGACTAGCGGCCTTAAGCTCCTACGAGCAGTACTTC. Protein: CASSEEGLAALSSYEQYF.

Concerning this clone: Within the sample, other DNA sequences also encode this same CDR3. This chain joins TRBV28 and TRBJ1-5; D call uncertain. The V gene lost 3 bases and the J gene lost 4 bases, with 10 bases spanning the gap. The CDR3 runs to 14 residues. The germline CDR1 and CDR2 sequences are MDHEN and SYDVKM. The CDR3 protein is CASSLRGSNQPQHF. The CDR3 nucleotides are TGTGCCAGCAGTTTGCGAGGGTCAAATCAGCCCCAGCATTTT. The whole variable domain, filled in from reference TRBV28 and TRBJ1-5, reads DVKVTQSSRYLVKRTGEKVFLECVQDMDHENMFWYRQDPGLGLRLIYFSYDVKMKEKGDIPEGYSVSREKKERFSLILESASTNQTSMYLCASSLRGSNQPQHFGDGTRLSIL.

V and J are TRBV5-1 and TRBJ2-3; no reliable D call. The V end lost 3 bases, the J end lost 1 base, and 18 bases lay between the germline ends. CDR3 size: 17 residues. CDR1 is SGHRS, CDR2 YFSETQ, per germline. CDR3 bases: TGCGCCAGCAGCTCGAAGGTCTGGGATCGGGGCACAGATACGCAGTATTTT. Translating it yields CASSSKVWDRGTDTQYF.

This chain links TRBV13 with TRBJ2-1; 12 bases are a match to TRBD1. Germline CDR1 PRHDT, CDR2 FYEKMQ (reference sequence). This CDR3 spans 15 amino acids. Unmatched junction bases numbered 7, after V lost 4 bases and J lost 9 bases. The CDR3 DNA follows: TGTGCCAGCAGCTACGGGACAGGGGGCTTGAGTGAGCAGTTCTTC. It is translated as CASSYGTGGLSEQFF.

CDR3 loop: CASSPQGGEQPQHF. CDR3 nucleotide sequence: TGTGCCAGCAGCCCCCAGGGGGGTGAGCAGCCCCAGCATTTT. This chain joins TRBV7-9 and TRBJ1-5; 7 bases fit TRBD1. The CDR3 spans 14 residues. Germline CDR1 SEHNR, CDR2 FQNEAQ (reference sequence). After removal of 5 bases from V and 7 bases from J, the junction contained 8 bases not matched to a gene.

V usage is TRBV4-1 and J usage is TRBJ2-7; 8 positions match TRBD2. The CDR3 covers 16 residues. Germline V gene data show CDR1 as MGHRA and CDR2 as YSYEKL. The ends lost 0 bases at V and 1 base at J; junction bases unmatched: 5. The CDR3 spells CASSQESGSRSYEQYF. The CDR3 DNA sequence: TGCGCCAGCAGCCAAGAAAGCGGGAGTAGATCCTACGAGCAGTACTTC.

V is TRBV2 and J is TRBJ2-2, with 10 bases aligning to TRBD2. The CDR3 runs to 17 residues. Germline V CDR1 and CDR2: SNHLY, FYNNEI. V shed 0 bases, J shed 4 bases, and the junction held 5 bases outside the gene matches. The CDR3 reads CASSEAVAGGFTGELFF. For the CDR3, the DNA is TGTGCCAGCAGTGAAGCGGTAGCGGGGGGTTTCACCGGGGAGCTGTTTTTT. The full variable domain, its missing parts supplied by reference TRBV2 and TRBJ2-2, is EPEVTQTPSHQVTQMGQEVILRCVPISNHLYFYWYRQILGQKVEFLVSFYNNEISEKSEIFDDQFSVERPDGSNFTLKIRSTKLEDSAMYFCASSEAVAGGFTGELFFGEGSRLTVL.

Points on this clone: The sample holds other DNA sequences that translate to the same CDR3. The chain is built from TRBV11-2 and TRBJ2-7, with D perhaps matching TRBD2 (6 bases). Germline values: CDR1 SGHAT, CDR2 FQNNGV. The CDR3 sequence is 14 residues long. Trimming stripped 3 bases from V and 1 base from J, with 10 bases between. The chain's CDR3 is CASSFDSGSYEQYF. For the CDR3, the DNA is TGTGCCAGCAGCTTCGATAGCGGTTCCTACGAGCAGTACTTC.

This clone was seen only once. This same CDR3 is encoded by further DNA sequences in the sample. The chain links TRBV10-1 to TRBJ2-2, with 7 nucleotides matching TRBD1. V was clipped by 2 bases and J by 3 bases; unmatched bases: 0. The CDR3 length is 14 residues. Germline V CDR1 and CDR2: WNHNN, SYGVQD (reference sequence). CDR3 nucleotide sequence: TGCGCCAGCAGTGAGACAGGGGACACCGGGGAGCTGTTTTTT. Translation: CASSETGDTGELFF.

The rearrangement uses TRBV7-8 and TRBJ2-7; D ambiguous. Germline V CDR1 and CDR2: SGHVS, FQNEAQ. V lost 7 bases and J 7 bases, leaving 20 bases between the germline ends. CDR3 length: 14 residues. The CDR3: CASTLLPLDPEQYF. The CDR3 DNA follows: TGTGCCAGCACCCTCCTCCCATTAGACCCAGAGCAGTACTTC.

The V gene is TRBV2, the J gene TRBJ2-7; D possibly corresponds to TRBD1 (6 bases). V lost 5 bases and J 4 bases, leaving 15 bases between the germline ends. This CDR3 is 14 amino acids long. Per the germline V gene, CDR1 is SNHLY and CDR2 is FYNNEI. CDR3 in DNA: TGTGCCAGCAGTACCCGGACAGCAAAATACGAGCAGTACTTC. It encodes CASSTRTAKYEQYF.

J is TRBJ1-1 and V is TRBV28; 8 bases are shared with TRBD1. Germline V gives CDR1 MDHEN, CDR2 SYDVKM. Trimming removed 10 bases from V and 1 base from J; junction bases left unmatched: 14. The CDR3 totals 16 residues. The CDR3 here is CAISTGEVPGNTEAFF. The CDR3 bases are TGTGCCATCTCGACAGGGGAGGTACCCGGGAACACTGAAGCTTTCTTT.

This chain joins TRBV11-2 and TRBJ2-7; 10 bases fit TRBD1. The trim removed 0 bases at V and 3 bases at J, leaving 8 bases unmatched. From germline, CDR1 is SGHAT and CDR2 FQNNGV. The CDR3 runs to 17 residues. The DNA of the CDR3 is TGTGCCAGCAGCTTAGACTCTGGACAGGGGGGTGGCTACGAGCAGTACTTC. As protein: CASSLDSGQGGGYEQYF.

This clone was counted a single time. J is TRBJ1-1 and V is TRBV10-2, with unresolved D. The V and J ends lost 4 bases and 5 bases respectively, with 5 bases between them. Looked up from germline, CDR1 is WSHSY and CDR2 is SAAADI. The CDR3 contains 11 residues. The CDR3 loop is CASSGRTEAFF. In nucleotides, the CDR3 is TGCGCCAGCAGTGGTCGTACTGAAGCTTTCTTT.

V and J are TRBV7-9 and TRBJ2-1; 14 nucleotides agree with TRBD2. Germline V gene lookup returns CDR1 SEHNR and CDR2 FQNEAQ (reference sequence). CDR3 length equals 18 residues. V gave up 7 bases and J gave up 0 bases; unmatched junction bases: 8. CDR3 coding DNA: TGTGCCAGCAACTCCGGGACTAGCGGGGGTAGCTCCTACAATGAGCAGTTCTTC. This encodes CASNSGTSGGSSYNEQFF.

The J gene is TRBJ1-1, the V gene TRBV5-4, with D uncertain. Germline-derived CDR1 and CDR2 are SGHNT and YYREEE (reference sequence). The CDR3 totals 13 residues. The V end lost 4 bases, the J end lost 7 bases, and 14 bases lay between the germline ends. DNA of the CDR3: TGTGCCAGCAGCGAAACACAGTCACTTGAAGCTTTCTTT. This gives the protein CASSETQSLEAFF. The whole variable domain, filled in from reference TRBV5-4 and TRBJ1-1, reads ETGVTQSPTHLIKTRGQQVTLRCSSQSGHNTVSWYQQALGQGPQFIFQYYREEENGRGNFPPRFSGLQFPNYSSELNVNALELDDSALYLCASSETQSLEAFFGQGTRLTVV.

The chain combines TRBV30 with TRBJ2-3; possible D gene TRBD2, 7 bases. Germline CDR1 and CDR2: GTSNPN and SVGIG (reference sequence). Trimming took off 5 bases at V and 3 bases at J, with 18 bases between the two ends. CDR3 size: 15 residues. In nucleotides, the CDR3 is TGTGCCTGGGAGGGGGGGACCCGCGGGACAGATACGCAGTATTTT. This translates into CAWEGGTRGTDTQYF.

The chain couples TRBV4-1 to TRBJ2-5; no clear D gene. The germline V gene encodes CDR1 MGHRA and CDR2 YSYEKL. Trimming took off 4 bases at V and 2 bases at J, with 8 bases between the two ends. The CDR3 has 13 residues. CDR3 DNA: TGCGCCAGCAGCCCCGGACCGCAAGAGACCCAGTACTTC. Encoded protein: CASSPGPQETQYF.

The chain has TRBV2 and TRBJ2-7; TRBD2 is a possible D gene (7 bases). The germline V and J ends were trimmed by 11 bases and 0 bases, with 14 bases remaining between them. Germline-derived CDR1 and CDR2 are SNHLY and FYNNEI. The CDR3 has 13 amino acids. The CDR3 coding sequence is TGTGCCGCCACGGGGGGCGACTCCTACGAGCAGTACTTC. Protein product: CAATGGDSYEQYF.

The table lists this clone with a count of one. The chain employs TRBV6-1 and TRBJ2-3; 7 bases map to TRBD2. V lost 3 bases to trimming and J lost 9 bases; unmatched junction nucleotides: 18. Germline V gene sequence: CDR1 MNHNS, CDR2 SASEGT. This CDR3 contains 17 residues. The CDR3 reads CASSDTATSVWVGTQYF. In DNA, the CDR3 is TGTGCCAGCAGTGACACCGCCACTAGCGTCTGGGTGGGAACGCAGTATTTT.

This chain links TRBV30 with TRBJ2-7; 7 bases align to TRBD1. The CDR3 length is 11 residues. Germline V gives CDR1 GTSNPN, CDR2 SVGIG (reference sequence). The CDR3 sequence: CAGTDSYEQYF. The CDR3 DNA is TGTGCTGGGACAGACTCCTACGAGCAGTACTTC.

CDR3 region: CASSEALSEAEKLFF. The DNA of the CDR3 is TGTGCCAGCAGTGAAGCTCTAAGTGAGGCGGAAAAACTGTTTTTT. The chain joins TRBV6-1 to TRBJ1-4; D unclear. V was shortened by 0 bases and J by 8 bases, with 13 bases between the two germline ends. The CDR3 has 15 residues. Germline CDR1 reads MNHNS; CDR2 reads SASEGT.

A note on this clone: Distinct nucleotide sequences in the sample also encode this CDR3. This rearrangement joins TRBV4-3 to TRBJ2-7, with D hard to call. Trimming shortened V by 0 bases and J by 2 bases, and 8 bases separated the two germline ends. Germline values: CDR1 LGHNA, CDR2 YSLEER. This CDR3 is built from 14 residues. The CDR3 nucleotides read TGCGCCAGCAGCCAAGATAGATCTACCTACGAGCAGTACTTC. It is translated as CASSQDRSTYEQYF.

The chain uses TRBV2 and TRBJ2-2; 7 bases line up with TRBD2. From germline, CDR1 is SNHLY and CDR2 FYNNEI. Germline trimming cut 8 bases from V and 4 bases from J; bases unmatched to any gene: 16. This CDR3 region has 17 residues. The CDR3 coding sequence is TGTGCCAGCGGGGACTACTCGGTAGCGGGCCCCACCGGGGAGCTGTTTTTT. Its protein is CASGDYSVAGPTGELFF.

V usage is TRBV28 and J usage is TRBJ1-2; D is unclear. V gave up 8 bases and J gave up 0 bases, with 13 bases separating them. Per the germline V gene, CDR1 is MDHEN and CDR2 is SYDVKM. The length of the CDR3 is 14 residues. CDR3 DNA sequence: TGTGCCAGCCGCCTCCCGGGTTCTAACTATGGCTACACCTTC. Translated: CASRLPGSNYGYTF.

The chain has TRBV9 and TRBJ2-2; D not certain. Germline loops: CDR1 SGDLS, CDR2 YYNGEE. The CDR3 extends over 13 amino acids. Trimming cost V 1 base and J 7 bases, with 8 bases left between them. DNA for the CDR3: TGTGCCAGCAGCGTACCAAAAATCGGGGAGCTGTTTTTT. Protein sequence: CASSVPKIGELFF.